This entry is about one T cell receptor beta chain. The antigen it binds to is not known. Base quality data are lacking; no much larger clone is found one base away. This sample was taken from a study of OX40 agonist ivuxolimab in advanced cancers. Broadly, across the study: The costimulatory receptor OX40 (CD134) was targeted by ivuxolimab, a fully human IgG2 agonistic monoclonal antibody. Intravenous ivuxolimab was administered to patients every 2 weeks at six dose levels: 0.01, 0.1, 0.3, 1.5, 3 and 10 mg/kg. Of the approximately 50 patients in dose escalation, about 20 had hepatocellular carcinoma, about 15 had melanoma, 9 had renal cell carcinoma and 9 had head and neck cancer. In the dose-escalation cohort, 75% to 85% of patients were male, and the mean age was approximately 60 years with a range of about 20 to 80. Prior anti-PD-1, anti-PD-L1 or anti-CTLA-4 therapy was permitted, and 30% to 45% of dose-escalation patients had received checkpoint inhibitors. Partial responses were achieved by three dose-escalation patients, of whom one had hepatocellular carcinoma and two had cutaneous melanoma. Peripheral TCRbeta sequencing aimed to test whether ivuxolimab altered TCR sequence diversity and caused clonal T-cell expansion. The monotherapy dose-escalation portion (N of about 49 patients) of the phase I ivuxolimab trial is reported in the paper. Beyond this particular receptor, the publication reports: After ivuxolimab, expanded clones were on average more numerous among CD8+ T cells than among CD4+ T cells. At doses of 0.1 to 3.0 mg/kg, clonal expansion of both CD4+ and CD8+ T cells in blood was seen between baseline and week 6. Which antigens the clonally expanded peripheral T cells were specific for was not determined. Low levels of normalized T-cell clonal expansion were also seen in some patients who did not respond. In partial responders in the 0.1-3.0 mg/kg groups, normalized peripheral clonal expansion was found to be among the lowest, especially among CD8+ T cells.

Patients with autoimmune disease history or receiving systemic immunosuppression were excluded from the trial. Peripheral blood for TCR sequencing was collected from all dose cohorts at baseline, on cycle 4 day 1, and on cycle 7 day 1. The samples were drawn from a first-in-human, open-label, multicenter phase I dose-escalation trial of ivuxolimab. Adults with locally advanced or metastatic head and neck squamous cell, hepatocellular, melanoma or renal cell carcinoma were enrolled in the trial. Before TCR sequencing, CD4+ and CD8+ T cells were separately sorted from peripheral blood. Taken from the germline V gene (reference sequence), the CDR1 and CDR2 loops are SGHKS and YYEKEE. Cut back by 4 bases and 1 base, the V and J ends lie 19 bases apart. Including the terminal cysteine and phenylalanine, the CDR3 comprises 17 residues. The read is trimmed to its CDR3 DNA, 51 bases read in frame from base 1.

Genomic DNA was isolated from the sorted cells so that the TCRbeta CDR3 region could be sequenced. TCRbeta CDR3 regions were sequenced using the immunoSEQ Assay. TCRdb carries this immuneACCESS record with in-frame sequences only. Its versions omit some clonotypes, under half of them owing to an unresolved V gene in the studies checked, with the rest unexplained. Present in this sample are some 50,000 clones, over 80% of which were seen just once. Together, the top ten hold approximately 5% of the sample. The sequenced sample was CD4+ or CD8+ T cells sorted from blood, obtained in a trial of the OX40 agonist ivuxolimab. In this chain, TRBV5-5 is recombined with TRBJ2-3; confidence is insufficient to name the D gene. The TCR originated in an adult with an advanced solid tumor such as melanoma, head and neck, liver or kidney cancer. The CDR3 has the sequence CASSRNSITARTDTQYF. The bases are TGTGCCAGCAGCCGAAATTCAATAACAGCTCGCACAGATACGCAGTATTTT.